This entry features one TCR beta chain sequence. These data belong to a study of T cell changes during pregnancy in multiple sclerosis. The CDR3 has 16 amino acids. Germline V gene data show CDR1 as MDHEN and CDR2 as SYDVKM. Trimming shortened V by 4 bases and J by 6 bases, and 16 bases separated the two germline ends. Repertoires were generated with immunoSEQ multiplex PCR, while TCRdb's copy carries only in-frame clones and drops some. In the table there are approximately 70,000 clones, around nine tenths of which are singletons. V is TRBV28 and J is TRBJ1-6; D uncertain. The material sequenced was CD4+ T cells from peripheral blood mononuclear cells, taken before pregnancy. This receptor was obtained from a female donor with multiple sclerosis, enrolled in a pregnancy study. CDR3 DNA sequence: TGTGCCAGCAGTTCCTCCCACAGAATCTTTAATTCACCCCTCCACTTT. As protein: CASSSSHRIFNSPLHF.